This T cell receptor (beta chain) was captured in a study of blood T cell repertoires in COVID-19. Turning to the study itself: Sources were T cells, B-cell-depleted T cells, or PBMCs; the material itself was cDNA or gDNA.

The authors' processing: Reference gene primer amplification gave nucleated cell count estimates. Generated by immunoSEQ multiplex PCR, the TCRdb table keeps only in-frame clones and is missing some. Clone size and the V and J calls come from that table; the DNA yielded D and trimming. The sample holds approximately 200,000 clones, around 86% seen once. The germline gives CDR1 GTSNPN, CDR2 SVGIG (reference sequence). V lost 7 bases and J lost 2; bases outside the gene matches: 9. The CDR3 runs to 14 residues. This sequence joins TRBV30 and TRBJ2-7, with TRBD1 identical over 9 bases. This sequence originates from a human donor in a cohort sampled during active COVID-19. The sample comprised peripheral blood. The chain's CDR3 is CASTDRGPTYEQYF. CDR3 DNA: TGTGCCTCCACGGACAGGGGCCCCACCTACGAGCAGTACTTC.